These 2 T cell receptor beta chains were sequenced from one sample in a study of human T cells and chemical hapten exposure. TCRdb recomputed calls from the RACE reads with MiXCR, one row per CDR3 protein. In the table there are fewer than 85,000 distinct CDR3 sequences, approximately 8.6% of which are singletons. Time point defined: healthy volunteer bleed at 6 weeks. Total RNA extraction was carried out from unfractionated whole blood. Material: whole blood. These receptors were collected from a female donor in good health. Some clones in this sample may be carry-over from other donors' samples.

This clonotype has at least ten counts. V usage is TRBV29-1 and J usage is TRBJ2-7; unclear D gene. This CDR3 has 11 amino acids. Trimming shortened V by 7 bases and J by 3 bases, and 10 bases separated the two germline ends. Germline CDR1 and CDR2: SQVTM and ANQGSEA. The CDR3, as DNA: TGCAGCGCCTACCGTAACTACGAGCAGTACTTC. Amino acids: CSAYRNYEQYF.

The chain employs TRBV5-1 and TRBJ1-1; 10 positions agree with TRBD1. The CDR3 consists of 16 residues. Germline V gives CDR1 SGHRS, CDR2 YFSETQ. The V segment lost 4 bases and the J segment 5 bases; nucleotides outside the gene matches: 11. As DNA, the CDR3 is TGCGCCAGCAGCACATCCGGGACAGGGGTGTGGACTGAAGCTTTCTTT. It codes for CASSTSGTGVWTEAFF.